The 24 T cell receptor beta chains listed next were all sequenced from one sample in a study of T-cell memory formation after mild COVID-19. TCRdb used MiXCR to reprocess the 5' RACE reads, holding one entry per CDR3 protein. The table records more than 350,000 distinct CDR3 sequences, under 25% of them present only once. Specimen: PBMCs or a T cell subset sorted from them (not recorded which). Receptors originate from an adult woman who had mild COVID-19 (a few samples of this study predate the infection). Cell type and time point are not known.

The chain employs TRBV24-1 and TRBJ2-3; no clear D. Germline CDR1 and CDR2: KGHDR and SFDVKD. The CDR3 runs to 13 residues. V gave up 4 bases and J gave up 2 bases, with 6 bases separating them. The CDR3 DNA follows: TGTGCCACCAGTGAGCCGCACACAGATACGCAGTATTTT. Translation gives CATSEPHTDTQYF.

CDR3 amino acids: CAWSANRGHQETQYF. CDR3 DNA: TGTGCCTGGAGTGCCAACCGGGGGCACCAAGAGACCCAGTACTTC. The J gene is TRBJ2-5, the V gene TRBV30, with D perhaps assigned TRBD1 or TRBD2 (6 bases each). Germline V gives CDR1 GTSNPN, CDR2 SVGIG (reference sequence). This CDR3 region has 15 residues. V was shortened by 1 base and J by 0 bases, with 12 bases between the two germline ends.

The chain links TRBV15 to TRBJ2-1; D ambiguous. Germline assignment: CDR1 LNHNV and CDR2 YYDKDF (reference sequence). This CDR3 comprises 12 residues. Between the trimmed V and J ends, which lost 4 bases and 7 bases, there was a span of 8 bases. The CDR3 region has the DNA TGTGCCACCAGCACTAATCCGAATGAGCAGTTCTTC. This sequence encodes CATSTNPNEQFF.

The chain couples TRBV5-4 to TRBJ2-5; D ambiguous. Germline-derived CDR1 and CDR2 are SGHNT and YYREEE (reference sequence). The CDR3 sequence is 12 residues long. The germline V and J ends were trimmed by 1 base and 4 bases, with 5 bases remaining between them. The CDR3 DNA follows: TGTGCCAGCAGCTTGCCCAGAGAGACCCAGTACTTC. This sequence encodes CASSLPRETQYF.

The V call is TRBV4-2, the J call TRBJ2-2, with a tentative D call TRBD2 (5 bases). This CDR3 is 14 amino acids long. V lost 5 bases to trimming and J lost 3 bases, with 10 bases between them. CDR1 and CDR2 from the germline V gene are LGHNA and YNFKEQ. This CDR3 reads CASSSYGDTGELFF. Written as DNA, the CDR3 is TGTGCCAGCAGCTCCTACGGGGACACCGGGGAGCTGTTTTTT.

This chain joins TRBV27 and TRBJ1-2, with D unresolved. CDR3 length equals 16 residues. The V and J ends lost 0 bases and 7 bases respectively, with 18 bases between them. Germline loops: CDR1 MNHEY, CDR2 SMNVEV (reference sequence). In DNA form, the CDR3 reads TGTGCCAGCAGTTTATCGAGGGCAGGAGTTTCCTTTGGCTACACCTTC. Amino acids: CASSLSRAGVSFGYTF.

CDR3 residues: CASRVGTSGYEQYF. In nucleotides, the CDR3 is TGCGCCAGCCGAGTCGGGACTAGCGGCTACGAGCAGTACTTC. This chain uses TRBV5-1 with TRBJ2-7, with 11 positions matching TRBD2. CDR3 length: 14 residues. With 7 bases clipped from V and 3 bases from J, the junction kept 6 bases outside the gene matches. CDR1 and CDR2 from the germline V gene are SGHRS and YFSETQ.

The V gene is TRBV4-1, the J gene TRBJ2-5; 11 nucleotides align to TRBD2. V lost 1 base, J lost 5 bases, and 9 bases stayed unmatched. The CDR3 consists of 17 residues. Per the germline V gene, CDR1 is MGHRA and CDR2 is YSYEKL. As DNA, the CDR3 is TGCGCCAGCAGCCAAGGCCGGACTAGCGGGTTGGGGGAGACCCAGTACTTC. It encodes CASSQGRTSGLGETQYF.

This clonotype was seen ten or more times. The CDR3 protein is CATSDKRGWTDTQYF. CDR3 DNA: TGTGCCACCAGTGATAAGCGGGGTTGGACAGATACGCAGTATTTT. The chain carries TRBV24-1 and TRBJ2-3; 7 bases are shared with TRBD2. J was trimmed by 3 bases and V by 3 bases; bases with no gene match: 5. The germline V gene has CDR1 KGHDR and CDR2 SFDVKD. This CDR3 is 15 amino acids long.

The CDR3 region is CASRRLNTEAFF. CDR3 nucleotides: TGTGCCAGCAGACGGTTGAACACTGAAGCTTTCTTT. V is TRBV25-1 and J is TRBJ1-1; D call uncertain. CDR3 length: 12 amino acids. Germline values: CDR1 MGHDK, CDR2 SYGVNS. Trimming shortened V by 6 bases and J by 0 bases, and 5 bases separated the two germline ends.

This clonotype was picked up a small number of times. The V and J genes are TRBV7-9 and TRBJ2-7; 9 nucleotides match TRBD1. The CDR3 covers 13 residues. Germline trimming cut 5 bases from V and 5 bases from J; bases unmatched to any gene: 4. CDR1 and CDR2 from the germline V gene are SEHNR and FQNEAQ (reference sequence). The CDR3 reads CASSPRTGDEQYF. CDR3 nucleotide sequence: TGTGCCAGCAGCCCACGGACAGGGGACGAGCAGTACTTC.

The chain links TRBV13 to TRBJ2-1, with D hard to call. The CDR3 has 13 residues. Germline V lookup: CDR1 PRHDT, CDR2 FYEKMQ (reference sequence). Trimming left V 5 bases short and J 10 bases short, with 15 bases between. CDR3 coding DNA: TGTGCCAGCAGCCCACGTGGATACCGGGAGCAGTTCTTC. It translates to CASSPRGYREQFF.

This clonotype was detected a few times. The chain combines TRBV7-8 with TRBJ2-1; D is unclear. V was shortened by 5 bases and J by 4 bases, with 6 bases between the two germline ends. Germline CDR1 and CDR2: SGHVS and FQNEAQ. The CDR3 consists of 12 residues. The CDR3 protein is CASSTSYNEQFF. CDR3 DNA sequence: TGTGCCAGCAGCACCAGTTACAATGAGCAGTTCTTC. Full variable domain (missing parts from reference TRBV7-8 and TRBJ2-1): GAGVSQSPRYKVAKRGQDVALRCDPISGHVSLFWYQQALGQGPEFLTYFQNEAQLDKSGLPSDRFFAERPEGSVSTLKIQRTQQEDSAVYLCASSTSYNEQFFGPGTRLTVL.

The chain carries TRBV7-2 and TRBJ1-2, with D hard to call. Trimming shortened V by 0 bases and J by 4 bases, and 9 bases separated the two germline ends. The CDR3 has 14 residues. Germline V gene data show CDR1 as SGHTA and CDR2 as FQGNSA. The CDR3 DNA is TGTGCCAGCAGCTTAGCGCTCACGCTCTATGGCTACACCTTC. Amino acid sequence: CASSLALTLYGYTF.

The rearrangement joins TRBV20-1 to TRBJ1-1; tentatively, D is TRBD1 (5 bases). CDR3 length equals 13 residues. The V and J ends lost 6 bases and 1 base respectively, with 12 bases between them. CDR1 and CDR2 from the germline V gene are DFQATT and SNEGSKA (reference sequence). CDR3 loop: CSASQGGNTEAFF. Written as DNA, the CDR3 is TGCAGTGCGAGTCAGGGAGGGAACACTGAAGCTTTCTTT.

CDR3 sequence (DNA): TGCAGTGCTCAGACAGGAACGACCTACGAGCAGTACTTC. Translation gives CSAQTGTTYEQYF. The V call is TRBV20-1, the J call TRBJ2-7; D may be TRBD1 (6 bases). Germline V gene sequence: CDR1 DFQATT, CDR2 SNEGSKA (reference sequence). This CDR3 is built from 13 residues. Between the trimmed V and J ends, which lost 5 bases and 2 bases, there was a span of 13 bases.

CDR3 amino acids: CASSPIARDSYNEQFF. In nucleotides, the CDR3 is TGTGCCAGCAGCCCTATAGCGAGAGACTCCTACAATGAGCAGTTCTTC. The chain has TRBV6-5 and TRBJ2-1; D possibly corresponds to TRBD2 (5 bases). The CDR3 totals 16 residues. The germline gives CDR1 MNHEY, CDR2 SVGAGI. V shed 6 bases and J shed 0 bases, with 15 bases lying between them.

The CDR3 DNA reads as TGTGCCAGCAGCCCGCGATCCCGGGACAGAAATCAGCCCCAGCATTTT. Its protein product is CASSPRSRDRNQPQHF. V is TRBV7-8 and J is TRBJ1-5; 7 bases fit TRBD1. J gave up 4 bases and V 5 bases, and 11 bases lay outside the gene matches. CDR1 and CDR2 (germline): SGHVS, FQNEAQ. The CDR3 runs to 16 residues.

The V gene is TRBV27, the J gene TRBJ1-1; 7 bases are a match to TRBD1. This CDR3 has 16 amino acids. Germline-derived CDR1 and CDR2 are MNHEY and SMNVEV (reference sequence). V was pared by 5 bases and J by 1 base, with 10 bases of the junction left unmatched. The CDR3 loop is CASSPLTKGANTEAFF. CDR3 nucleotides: TGTGCCAGCAGTCCGTTGACAAAGGGGGCGAACACTGAAGCTTTCTTT.

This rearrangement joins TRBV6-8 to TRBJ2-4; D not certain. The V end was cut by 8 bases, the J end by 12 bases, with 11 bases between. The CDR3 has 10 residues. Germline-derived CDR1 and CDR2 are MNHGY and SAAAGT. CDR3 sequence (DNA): TGTGCCAGCCCGGGCTCCAGTCAGTACTTC. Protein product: CASPGSSQYF.

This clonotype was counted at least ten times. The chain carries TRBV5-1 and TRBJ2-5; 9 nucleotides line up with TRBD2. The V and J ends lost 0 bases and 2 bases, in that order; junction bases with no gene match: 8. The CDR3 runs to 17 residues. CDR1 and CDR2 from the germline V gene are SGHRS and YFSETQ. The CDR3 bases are TGCGCCAGCAGCTTGGCCGTAGCGGGGGACCAACAAGAGACCCAGTACTTC. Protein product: CASSLAVAGDQQETQYF.

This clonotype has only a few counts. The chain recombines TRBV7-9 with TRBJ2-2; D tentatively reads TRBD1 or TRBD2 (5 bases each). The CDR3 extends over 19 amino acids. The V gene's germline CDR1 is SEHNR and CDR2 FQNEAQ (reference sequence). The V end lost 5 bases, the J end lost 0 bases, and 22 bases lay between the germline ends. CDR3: CASSPPGRKNFANTGELFF. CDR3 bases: TGTGCCAGCAGCCCTCCGGGACGCAAGAATTTCGCGAACACCGGGGAGCTGTTTTTT.

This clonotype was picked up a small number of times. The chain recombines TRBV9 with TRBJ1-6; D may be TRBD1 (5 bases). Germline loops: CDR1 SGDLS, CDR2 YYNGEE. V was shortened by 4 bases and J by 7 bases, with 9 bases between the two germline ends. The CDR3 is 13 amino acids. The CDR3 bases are TGTGCCAGCAGCCGATCAGGGAATTCACCCCTCCACTTT. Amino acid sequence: CASSRSGNSPLHF.

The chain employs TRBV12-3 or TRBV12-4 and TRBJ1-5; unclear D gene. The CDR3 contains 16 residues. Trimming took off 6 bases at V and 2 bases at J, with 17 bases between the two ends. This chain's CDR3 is CASSQATAAGNQPQHF. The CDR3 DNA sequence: TGTGCCAGCAGCCAAGCCACGGCTGCCGGCAATCAGCCCCAGCATTTT.